A single sample gave rise to the 20 T cell receptor beta chains below, sequenced in a study of memory CD4+ T cells and cytomegalovirus serostatus. The repertoire was sequenced with immunoSEQ multiplex PCR; TCRdb's copy has only in-frame clones and lacks some. The sample contains roughly 50,000 clones, less than 85% of which appear only once. The sort gate was single viable CD3+CD4+CD8-CD45RO+ cells for memory CD4+ T cells. The sample consisted of memory CD4+ T cells from blood. These TCRs come from an adult in good health and CMV-seronegative.

The table lists this clone with a few counts. The chain combines TRBV10-3 with TRBJ1-1; 7 bases are shared with TRBD1. J was trimmed by 1 base and V by 7 bases; bases with no gene match: 3. CDR1 and CDR2 (germline): ENHRY, SYGVKD. CDR3 length equals 13 residues. This CDR3 is CAITWDRNTEAFF. The CDR3 DNA reads as TGTGCCATCACCTGGGACAGGAACACTGAAGCTTTCTTT.

This clone was observed a few times. The V and J genes are TRBV19 and TRBJ2-7; 12 positions agree with TRBD1. V lost 7 bases to trimming and J lost 3 bases; unmatched junction nucleotides: 10. CDR1 is LNHDA, CDR2 SQIVND, per germline (reference sequence). The CDR3 spans 16 residues. The CDR3 DNA is TGTGCCAGTACCCAAACCGGGACAGGGGGCTTCTACGAGCAGTACTTC. Its protein is CASTQTGTGGFYEQYF.

This chain uses TRBV5-4 with TRBJ2-1; D not certain. The CDR3 runs 15 residues. Trimming cost V 4 bases and J 0 bases, with 11 bases left between them. Germline V CDR1 and CDR2: SGHNT, YYREEE (reference sequence). CDR3 protein: CASSPSSSSYNEQFF. CDR3 nucleotides: TGTGCCAGCAGCCCATCATCGAGCTCCTACAATGAGCAGTTCTTC.

The chain recombines TRBV7-6 with TRBJ2-5; a weak D match, TRBD2 (5 bases). Germline CDR1 and CDR2: SGHVS and FNYEAQ. The CDR3 covers 15 residues. Trimming pared 5 bases from V and 5 bases from J, leaving 18 bases between. The CDR3 loop reads CASSLTRELRETQYF. Written as DNA, the CDR3 is TGTGCCAGCAGCCTCACTAGAGAACTTAGGGAGACCCAGTACTTC. Looking up the rest from reference TRBV7-6 and TRBJ2-5 gives the full variable domain: GAGVSQSPRYKVTKRGQDVALRCDPISGHVSLYWYRQALGQGPEFLTYFNYEAQQDKSGLPNDRFSAERPEGSISTLTIQRTEQRDSAMYRCASSLTRELRETQYFGPGTRLLVL.

This clone was observed a few times. The V call is TRBV14, the J call TRBJ1-1; a weak D match, TRBD1 (6 bases). V dropped 3 bases and J dropped 4 bases, with 15 bases sitting between them. CDR3 size: 15 residues. Germline CDR1 is SGHDN and CDR2 is FVKESK. The CDR3 DNA is TGTGCCAGCAGCCATTCTTGGAGGGGGGCCACTGAAGCTTTCTTT. The encoded protein is CASSHSWRGATEAFF.

The chain combines TRBV5-6 with TRBJ2-1; D is unclear. Germline V lookup: CDR1 SGHDT, CDR2 YYEEEE. The V end lost 4 bases, the J end lost 2 bases, and 1 base lay between the germline ends. There are 11 residues in the CDR3. The CDR3 protein is CASSTYNEQFF. The DNA of the CDR3 is TGTGCCAGCAGCACCTACAATGAGCAGTTCTTC. The whole variable domain, filled in from reference TRBV5-6 and TRBJ2-1, reads DAGVTQSPTHLIKTRGQQVTLRCSPKSGHDTVSWYQQALGQGPQFIFQYYEEEERQRGNFPDRFSGHQFPNYSSELNVNALLLGDSALYLCASSTYNEQFFGPGTRLTVL.

The chain combines TRBV6-5 with TRBJ2-3; 10 bases fit TRBD1. After removal of 2 bases from V and 4 bases from J, the junction contained 6 bases not matched to a gene. Germline values: CDR1 MNHEY, CDR2 SVGAGI. The CDR3 is 16 amino acids. CDR3 in DNA: TGTGCCAGCAGTTACGACAGGGGGCGAAATGCAGATACGCAGTATTTT. Encoded protein: CASSYDRGRNADTQYF.

The rearrangement links TRBV18 to TRBJ2-7, with 13 bases matching TRBD2. The CDR3 sequence is 15 residues long. CDR1 KGHSH and CDR2 LQKENI come from the germline V gene. With 5 bases clipped from V and 2 bases from J, the junction kept 3 bases outside the gene matches. CDR3 in amino acids: CASSETSGRPYEQYF. DNA for the CDR3: TGTGCCAGCTCAGAGACTAGCGGGAGGCCCTACGAGCAGTACTTC.

The rearrangement uses TRBV7-8 and TRBJ1-1; D not resolved. Trimming stripped 5 bases from V and 7 bases from J, with 11 bases between. Germline CDR1 SGHVS, CDR2 FQNEAQ. CDR3 size: 12 residues. In nucleotides, the CDR3 is TGTGCCAGCAGCAATCTTTGGGGTGAAGCTTTCTTT. Its protein is CASSNLWGEAFF.

This clone was counted a few times. The gene calls are TRBV2 and TRBJ1-2, with TRBD1 matching 7 bases. CDR1 is SNHLY and CDR2 is FYNNEI in the germline V gene. Losses at the gene ends were 8 bases for V and 6 bases for J; bases not matched to a gene: 9. This CDR3 has 13 amino acids. The CDR3 loop is CASGRTGANGYTF. The CDR3 region has the DNA TGTGCCAGCGGGAGAACAGGGGCCAATGGCTACACCTTC.

This clone was seen once. CDR3 DNA sequence: TGTGCCAGCAGCTCGCCCGTCGACAGGGGATGGCAAGAGACCCAGTACTTC. Translating it yields CASSSPVDRGWQETQYF. V usage is TRBV7-6 and J usage is TRBJ2-5, with 8 bases aligning to TRBD1. V lost 4 bases to trimming and J lost 2 bases; unmatched junction nucleotides: 12. The CDR3 is 17 residues long. Germline V lookup: CDR1 SGHVS, CDR2 FNYEAQ.

This chain joins TRBV30 and TRBJ2-1; D unclear. CDR1 GTSNPN and CDR2 SVGIG come from the germline V gene (reference sequence). The V and J ends lost 4 bases and 0 bases respectively, with 10 bases between them. The CDR3 contains 14 residues. DNA for the CDR3: TGTGCCTGGAATCCGGAAAGCTCCTACAATGAGCAGTTCTTC. This encodes CAWNPESSYNEQFF.

The chain employs TRBV28 and TRBJ2-2; either TRBD1 or TRBD2 may supply D (6 bases each). Germline values: CDR1 MDHEN, CDR2 SYDVKM. V lost 8 bases and J 7 bases, leaving 11 bases between the germline ends. The CDR3 spans 12 residues. The CDR3 bases are TGTGCCAGCCGTAGGGGGGTCGGGGAGCTGTTTTTT. Translation: CASRRGVGELFF.

The chain carries TRBV7-2 and TRBJ2-3, with D possibly being TRBD1 or TRBD2 (7 bases each). This CDR3 region has 12 residues. Trimming left V 5 bases short and J 9 bases short, with 12 bases between. From germline, CDR1 is SGHTA and CDR2 FQGNSA. The CDR3 DNA reads TGTGCCAGCAGCACGCAGGGGGGGACGCAGTATTTT. Encoded protein: CASSTQGGTQYF. Drawing the rest from reference TRBV7-2 and TRBJ2-3, the complete variable domain is GAGVSQSPSNKVTEKGKDVELRCDPISGHTALYWYRQSLGQGLEFLIYFQGNSAPDKSGLPSDRFSAERTGGSVSTLTIQRTQQEDSAVYLCASSTQGGTQYFGPGTRLTVL.

CDR3 DNA: TGTGCCAGCAGCTTGGATACAGGGACTTTCTCCTACAATGAGCAGTTCTTC. Amino acid sequence: CASSLDTGTFSYNEQFF. The genes are TRBV5-8 and TRBJ2-1; D may be TRBD1 or TRBD2 (6 bases each). The CDR3 is made up of 17 amino acids. Germline-derived CDR1 and CDR2 are SGHTS and YDEGEE. Trimming left V 0 bases short and J 0 bases short, with 13 bases between.

This clone was counted between two and nine times. The chain is built from TRBV11-2 and TRBJ1-1; D not certain. Germline V gives CDR1 SGHAT, CDR2 FQNNGV. Trimming took off 8 bases at V and 0 bases at J, with 13 bases between the two ends. There are 14 residues in the CDR3. This CDR3 is CASSGGIMNTEAFF. In DNA form, the CDR3 reads TGTGCCAGCTCCGGAGGGATCATGAACACTGAAGCTTTCTTT.

This clone was detected only once. CDR3 region: CASSESRRPGQNTEAFF. CDR3 sequence (DNA): TGCGCCAGCAGTGAGTCTCGACGACCGGGACAGAACACTGAAGCTTTCTTT. The rearrangement joins TRBV10-1 to TRBJ1-1; D might be TRBD1 (6 bases). V was trimmed by 0 bases and J by 1 base, leaving 15 bases between them. This CDR3 contains 17 residues. CDR1 and CDR2 from the germline V gene are WNHNN and SYGVQD (reference sequence).

Points on this clone: The junction differs from germline at one of its ends, possibly a read error. Other nucleotide sequences in the sample specify the same CDR3. This chain uses TRBV5-1 with TRBJ2-1; 14 nucleotides agree with TRBD2. The CDR3 is 18 residues long. CDR1 is SGHRS and CDR2 is YFSETQ in the germline V gene. The CDR3 coding sequence is TGCGCCAGCAGCAAGGGACTAGCGGGAGATCACTCCTATAATGAGCAGTTCTTC. Amino acid sequence: CASSKGLAGDHSYNEQFF.

The chain links TRBV7-3 to TRBJ2-1; no firm D call. Germline-derived CDR1 and CDR2 are SGHTA and FQGTGA. Trimming shortened V by 3 bases and J by 9 bases, and 12 bases separated the two germline ends. The CDR3 has 13 amino acids. In DNA, the CDR3 is TGTGCCAGCAGCTTGCAAGGTCGTGGTGAGCAGTTCTTC. This codes for CASSLQGRGEQFF. Together with reference TRBV7-3 and TRBJ2-1, the CDR3 gives the full variable domain: GAGVSQTPSNKVTEKGKYVELRCDPISGHTALYWYRQSLGQGPEFLIYFQGTGAADDSGLPNDRFFAVRPEGSVSTLKIQRTERGDSAVYLCASSLQGRGEQFFGPGTRLTVL.

The chain carries TRBV11-3 and TRBJ2-5, with D perhaps assigned TRBD1 or TRBD2 (5 bases each). From germline, CDR1 is SGHNT and CDR2 YENEEA. This CDR3 has 14 residues. V lost 5 bases, J lost 6 bases, and 16 bases lay in between. The CDR3, as DNA: TGTGCCAGCAGCAAGACAGAGGGGCCTCAGACCCAGTACTTC. This sequence encodes CASSKTEGPQTQYF. Complete variable domain (other parts from reference TRBV11-3 and TRBJ2-5): EAGVVQSPRYKIIEKKQPVAFWCNPISGHNTLYWYLQNLGQGPELLIRYENEEAVDDSQLPKDRFSAERLKGVDSTLKIQPAELGDSAVYLCASSKTEGPQTQYFGPGTRLLVL.